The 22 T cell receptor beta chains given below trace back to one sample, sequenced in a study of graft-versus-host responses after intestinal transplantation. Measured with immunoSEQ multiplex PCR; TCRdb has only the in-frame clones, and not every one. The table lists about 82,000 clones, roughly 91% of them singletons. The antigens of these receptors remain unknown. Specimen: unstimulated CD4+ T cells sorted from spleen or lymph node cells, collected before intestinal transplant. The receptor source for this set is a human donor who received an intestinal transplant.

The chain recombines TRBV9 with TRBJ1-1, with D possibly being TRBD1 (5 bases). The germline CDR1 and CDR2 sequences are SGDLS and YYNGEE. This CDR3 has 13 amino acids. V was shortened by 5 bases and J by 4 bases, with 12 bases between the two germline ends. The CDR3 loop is CASSQRGFTEAFF. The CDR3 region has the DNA TGTGCCAGCAGTCAGCGGGGGTTCACTGAAGCTTTCTTT. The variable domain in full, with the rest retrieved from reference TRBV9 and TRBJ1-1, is DSGVTQTPKHLITATGQRVTLRCSPRSGDLSVYWYQQSLDQGLQFLIQYYNGEERAKGNILERFSAQQFPDLHSELNLSSLELGDSALYFCASSQRGFTEAFFGQGTRLTVV.

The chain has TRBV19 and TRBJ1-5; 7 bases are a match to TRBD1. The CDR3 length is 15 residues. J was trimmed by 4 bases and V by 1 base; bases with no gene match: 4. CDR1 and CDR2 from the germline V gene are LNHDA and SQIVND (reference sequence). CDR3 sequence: CASSIVRDSNQPQHF. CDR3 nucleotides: TGTGCCAGTAGTATAGTCCGGGACAGTAATCAGCCCCAGCATTTT.

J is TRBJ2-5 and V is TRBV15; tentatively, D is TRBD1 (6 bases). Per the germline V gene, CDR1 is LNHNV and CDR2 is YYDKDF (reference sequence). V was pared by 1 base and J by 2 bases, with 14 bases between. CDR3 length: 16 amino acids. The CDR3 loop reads CATSRVTGLGQETQYF. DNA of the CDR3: TGTGCCACCAGCAGAGTAACAGGGTTGGGGCAAGAGACCCAGTACTTC.

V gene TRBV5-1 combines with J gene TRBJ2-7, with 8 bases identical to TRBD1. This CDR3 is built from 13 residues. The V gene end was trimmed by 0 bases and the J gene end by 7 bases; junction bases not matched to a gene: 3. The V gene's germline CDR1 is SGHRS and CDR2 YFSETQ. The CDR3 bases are TGCGCCAGCAGCTTGGTTACAGGGGGAGAGCAGTACTTC. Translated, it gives CASSLVTGGEQYF.

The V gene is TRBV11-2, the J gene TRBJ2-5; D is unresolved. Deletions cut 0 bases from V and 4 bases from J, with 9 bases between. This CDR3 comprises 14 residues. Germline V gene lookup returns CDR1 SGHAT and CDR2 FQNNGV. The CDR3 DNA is TGTGCCAGCAGCTTAGAAGCAATTCTAGAGACCCAGTACTTC. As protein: CASSLEAILETQYF.

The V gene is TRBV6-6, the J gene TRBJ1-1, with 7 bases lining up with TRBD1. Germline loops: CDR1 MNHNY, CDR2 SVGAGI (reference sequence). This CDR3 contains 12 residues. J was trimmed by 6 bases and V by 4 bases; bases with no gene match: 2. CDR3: CASSSGGSEAFF. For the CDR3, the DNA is TGTGCCAGCAGTTCAGGGGGATCTGAAGCTTTCTTT.

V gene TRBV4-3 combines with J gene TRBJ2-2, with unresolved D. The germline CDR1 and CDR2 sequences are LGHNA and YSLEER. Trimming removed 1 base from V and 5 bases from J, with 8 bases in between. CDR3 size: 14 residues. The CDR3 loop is CASSQVPLTGELFF. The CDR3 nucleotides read TGCGCCAGCAGCCAAGTCCCCTTGACCGGGGAGCTGTTTTTT.

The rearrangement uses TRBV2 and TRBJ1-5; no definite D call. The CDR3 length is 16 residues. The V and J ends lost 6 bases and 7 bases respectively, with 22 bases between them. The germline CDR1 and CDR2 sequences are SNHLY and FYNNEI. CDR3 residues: CASRATVASGEQPQHF. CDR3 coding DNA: TGTGCCAGCAGGGCGACGGTAGCCTCGGGAGAACAGCCCCAGCATTTT. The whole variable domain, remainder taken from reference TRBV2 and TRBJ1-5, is EPEVTQTPSHQVTQMGQEVILRCVPISNHLYFYWYRQILGQKVEFLVSFYNNEISEKSEIFDDQFSVERPDGSNFTLKIRSTKLEDSAMYFCASRATVASGEQPQHFGDGTRLSIL.

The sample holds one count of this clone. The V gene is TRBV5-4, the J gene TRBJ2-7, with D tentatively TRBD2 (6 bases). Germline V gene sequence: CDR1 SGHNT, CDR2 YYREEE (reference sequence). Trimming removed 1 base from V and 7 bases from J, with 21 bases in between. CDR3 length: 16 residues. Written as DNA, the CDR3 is TGTGCCAGCAGCTTGATCAACAGGCAGGGTGGAGGGGAGCAGTACTTC. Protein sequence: CASSLINRQGGGEQYF.

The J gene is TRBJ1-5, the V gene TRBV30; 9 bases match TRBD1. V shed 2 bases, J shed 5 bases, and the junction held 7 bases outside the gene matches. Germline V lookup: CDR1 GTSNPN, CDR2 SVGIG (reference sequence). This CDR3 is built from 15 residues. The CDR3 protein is CAWSPRQGVYQPQHF. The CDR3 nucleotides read TGTGCCTGGAGTCCTCGACAGGGGGTTTATCAGCCCCAGCATTTT.

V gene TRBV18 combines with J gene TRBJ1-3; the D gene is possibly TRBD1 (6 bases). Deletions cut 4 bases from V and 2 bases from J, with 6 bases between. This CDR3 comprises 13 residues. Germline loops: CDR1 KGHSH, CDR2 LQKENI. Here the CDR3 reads CASSQGAGNTIYF. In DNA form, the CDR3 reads TGTGCCAGCTCACAGGGGGCTGGAAACACCATATATTTT.

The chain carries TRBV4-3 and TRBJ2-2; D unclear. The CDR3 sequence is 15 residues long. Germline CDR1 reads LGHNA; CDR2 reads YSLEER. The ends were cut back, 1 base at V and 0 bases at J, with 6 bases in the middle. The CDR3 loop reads CASSQVGPNTGELFF. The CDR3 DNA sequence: TGCGCCAGCAGCCAAGTTGGGCCGAACACCGGGGAGCTGTTTTTT.

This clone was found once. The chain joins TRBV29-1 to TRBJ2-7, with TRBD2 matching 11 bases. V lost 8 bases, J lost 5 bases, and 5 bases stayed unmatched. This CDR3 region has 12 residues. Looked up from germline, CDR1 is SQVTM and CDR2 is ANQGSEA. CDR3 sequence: CSISGGANEQYF. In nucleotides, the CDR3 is TGCAGCATTAGCGGGGGGGCCAACGAGCAGTACTTC.

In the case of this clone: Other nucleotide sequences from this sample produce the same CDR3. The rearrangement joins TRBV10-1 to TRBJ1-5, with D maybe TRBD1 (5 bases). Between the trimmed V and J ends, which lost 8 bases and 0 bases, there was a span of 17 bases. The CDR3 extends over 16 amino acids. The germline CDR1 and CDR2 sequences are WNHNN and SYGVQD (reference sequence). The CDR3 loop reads CASGQAGFDSNQPQHF. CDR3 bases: TGCGCCAGCGGCCAAGCAGGGTTTGATAGCAATCAGCCCCAGCATTTT.

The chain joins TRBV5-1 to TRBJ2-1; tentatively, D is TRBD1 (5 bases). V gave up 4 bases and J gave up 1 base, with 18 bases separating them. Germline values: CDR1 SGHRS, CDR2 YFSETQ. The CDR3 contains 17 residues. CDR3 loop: CASSRTPIGQSYNEQFF. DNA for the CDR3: TGCGCCAGCAGCCGAACTCCGATTGGACAATCCTACAATGAGCAGTTCTTC. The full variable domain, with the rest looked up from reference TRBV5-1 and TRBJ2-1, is KAGVTQTPRYLIKTRGQQVTLSCSPISGHRSVSWYQQTPGQGLQFLFEYFSETQRNKGNFPGRFSGRQFSNSRSEMNVSTLELGDSALYLCASSRTPIGQSYNEQFFGPGTRLTVL.

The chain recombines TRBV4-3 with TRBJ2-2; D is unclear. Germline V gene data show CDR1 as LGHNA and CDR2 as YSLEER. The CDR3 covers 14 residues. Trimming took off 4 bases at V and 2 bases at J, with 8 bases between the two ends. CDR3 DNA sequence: TGCGCCAGCAGCCGAGCAAGCAACACCGGGGAGCTGTTTTTT. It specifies CASSRASNTGELFF.

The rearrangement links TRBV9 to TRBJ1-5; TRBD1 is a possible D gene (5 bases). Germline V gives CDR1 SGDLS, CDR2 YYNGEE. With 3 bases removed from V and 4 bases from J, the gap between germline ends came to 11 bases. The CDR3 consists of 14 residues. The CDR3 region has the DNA TGTGCCAGCAGCGGCGCAGGGTCAAATCAGCCCCAGCATTTT. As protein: CASSGAGSNQPQHF.

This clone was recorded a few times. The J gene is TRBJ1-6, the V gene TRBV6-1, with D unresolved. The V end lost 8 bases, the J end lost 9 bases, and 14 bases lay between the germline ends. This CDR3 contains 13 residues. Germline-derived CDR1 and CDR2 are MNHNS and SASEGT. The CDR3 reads CASFTVVGSPLHF. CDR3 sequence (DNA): TGTGCCAGCTTTACAGTTGTAGGTTCACCCCTCCACTTT.

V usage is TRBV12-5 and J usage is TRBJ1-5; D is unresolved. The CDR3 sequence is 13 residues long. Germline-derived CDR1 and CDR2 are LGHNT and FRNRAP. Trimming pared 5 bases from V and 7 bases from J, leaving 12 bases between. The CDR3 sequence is CASGPIPGQPQHF. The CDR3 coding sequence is TGTGCTAGTGGTCCCATACCAGGCCAGCCCCAGCATTTT.

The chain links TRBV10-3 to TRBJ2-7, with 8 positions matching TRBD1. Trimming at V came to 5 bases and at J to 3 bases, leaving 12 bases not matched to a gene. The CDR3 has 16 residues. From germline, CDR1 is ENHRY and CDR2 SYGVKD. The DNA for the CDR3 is TGTGCCATCAGTATAGACAGGGGTTACGGAGTCTACGAGCAGTACTTC. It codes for CAISIDRGYGVYEQYF.

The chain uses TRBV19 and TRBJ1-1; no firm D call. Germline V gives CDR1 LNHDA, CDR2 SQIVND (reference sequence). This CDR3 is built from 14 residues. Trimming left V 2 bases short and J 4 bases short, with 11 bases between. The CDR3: CASSIREAGTEAFF. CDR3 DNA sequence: TGTGCCAGTAGTATAAGGGAGGCGGGCACTGAAGCTTTCTTT.

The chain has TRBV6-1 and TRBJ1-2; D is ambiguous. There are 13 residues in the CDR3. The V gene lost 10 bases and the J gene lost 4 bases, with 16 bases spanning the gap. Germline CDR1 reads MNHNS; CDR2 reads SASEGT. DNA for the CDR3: TGTGCCACCAGACCTCCCCGAGGCTATGGCTACACCTTC. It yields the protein CATRPPRGYGYTF.